This T cell receptor beta chain was retrieved from a study of Ad26.COV2.S vaccination and SARS-CoV-2 variants. Study at large: In the study, Ad26.COV2.S was injected intramuscularly once, or twice 56 days apart.

Regarding treatment: around 19 received Ad26.COV2.S at low or high dose, single or two shots; about 5 received placebo; per-sample allocation not given. Specimens were obtained on day 63 following the first vaccine or placebo injection. A Boston adult aged 18-55 years was the donor. The assay was immunoSEQ multiplex PCR, and TCRdb's table has in-frame clones only and misses some. The profile covers about 480,000 clones, with approximately 90% appearing a single time and around 13% taken by the ten largest. Sequences were derived from peripheral blood, sampled in a trial of Ad26.COV2.S vaccine versus placebo. The TCR comes from a person between 18 and 60 years old who received the Ad26.COV2.S COVID-19 vaccine or a placebo.

CDR3: CASSPPGTGYQPQHF. The DNA of the CDR3 is TGTGCCAGCAGTCCCCCGGGGACAGGGTACCAGCCCCAGCATTTT. The chain links TRBV28 to TRBJ1-5; 9 bases map to TRBD1. Looked up from germline, CDR1 is MDHEN and CDR2 is SYDVKM. The V and J ends lost 5 bases and 7 bases, in that order; junction bases with no gene match: 9. The CDR3 totals 15 residues.